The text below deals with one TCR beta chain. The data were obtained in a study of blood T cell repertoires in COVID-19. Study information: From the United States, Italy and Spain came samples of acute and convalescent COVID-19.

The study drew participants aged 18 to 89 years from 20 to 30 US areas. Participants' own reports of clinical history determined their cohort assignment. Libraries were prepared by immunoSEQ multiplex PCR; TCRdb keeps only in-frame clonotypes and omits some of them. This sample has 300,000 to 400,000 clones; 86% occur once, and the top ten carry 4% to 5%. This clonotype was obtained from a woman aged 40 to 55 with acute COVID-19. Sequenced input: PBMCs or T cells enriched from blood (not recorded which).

The DNA of the CDR3 is TGTGCCAGCAGGGAGAGCTTAGGGGGTGGCTACACCTTC. Its translation is CASRESLGGGYTF. This chain joins TRBV6-5 and TRBJ1-2; a possible D gene is TRBD1 (6 bases). CDR1 and CDR2 (germline): MNHEY, SVGAGI. This CDR3 region has 13 residues. Between the trimmed V and J ends, which lost 6 bases and 7 bases, there was a span of 15 bases.